The 32 T cell receptor beta chains in this list originate from one sample, sequenced in a study of blood T cell repertoires in COVID-19. Some clones are missing from TCRdb's copy, which holds only in-frame ones; the method was immunoSEQ multiplex PCR. The sample includes about 62,000 clones, 76% of them seen just once. Sequenced: peripheral blood. These receptors were obtained from a woman between 50 and 59 years old with active or convalescent COVID-19.

This clone was seen only once. The chain is built from TRBV24-1 and TRBJ2-7; the match to TRBD1 covers 8 bases. Unmatched junction bases numbered 6, after V lost 5 bases and J lost 1 base. This CDR3 contains 15 residues. The V gene's germline CDR1 is KGHDR and CDR2 SFDVKD. CDR3 protein: CATSGQGAKSYEQYF. The CDR3 DNA follows: TGTGCCACCAGTGGTCAGGGGGCTAAGTCCTACGAGCAGTACTTC.

The rearrangement joins TRBV7-2 to TRBJ2-5; possible D gene TRBD2, 6 bases. This CDR3 is built from 15 residues. Trimming stripped 5 bases from V and 2 bases from J, with 15 bases between. Looked up from germline, CDR1 is SGHTA and CDR2 is FQGNSA. The CDR3 sequence is CASSPYGTYQETQYF. CDR3 sequence (DNA): TGTGCCAGCAGCCCATACGGGACTTATCAAGAGACCCAGTACTTC.

The rearrangement uses TRBV29-1 and TRBJ1-3; D is uncertain. Trimming cost V 5 bases and J 4 bases, with 12 bases left between them. CDR1 SQVTM and CDR2 ANQGSEA come from the germline V gene. This CDR3 comprises 13 residues. CDR3: CSVQNHTGNTIYF. The CDR3, as DNA: TGCAGCGTTCAGAACCACACGGGAAACACCATATATTTT.

This clone appeared many times. This sequence joins TRBV25-1 and TRBJ2-5; 10 nucleotides agree with TRBD2. J lost 6 bases, V lost 6 bases, and 4 bases had no gene match. The CDR3 runs 13 residues. Looked up from germline, CDR1 is MGHDK and CDR2 is SYGVNS. The CDR3 sequence is CASSNSGRKTQYF. CDR3 nucleotides: TGTGCCAGCAGCAATAGCGGGAGGAAGACCCAGTACTTC.

The chain combines TRBV12-2 with TRBJ2-2; the listed D gene, TRBD1, was not tested against the DNA. TRBV12-2 is designated a pseudogene. This CDR3 spans 21 amino acids. The CDR3 region has the DNA TGTGCAAGTCGCTTGGGGTCCGGGACAGGGGGTCGAAGTGATTACACCGGGGAGCTGTTTTTT. It translates to CASRLGSGTGGRSDYTGELFF.

The chain carries TRBV5-1 and TRBJ2-7; 9 nucleotides line up with TRBD2. Trimming cost V 1 base and J 2 bases; bases outside gene matches: 7. The CDR3 spans 16 residues. The V gene's germline CDR1 is SGHRS and CDR2 YFSETQ. The CDR3 DNA reads as TGCGCCAGCAGCTTGTCGTCTAGCGGGATGCCCTACGAGCAGTACTTC. It specifies CASSLSSSGMPYEQYF. Drawing the rest from reference TRBV5-1 and TRBJ2-7, the complete variable domain is KAGVTQTPRYLIKTRGQQVTLSCSPISGHRSVSWYQQTPGQGLQFLFEYFSETQRNKGNFPGRFSGRQFSNSRSEMNVSTLELGDSALYLCASSLSSSGMPYEQYFGPGTRLTVT.

This sequence joins TRBV7-9 and TRBJ1-4; 10 bases are a match to TRBD1. With V trimmed by 4 bases and J by 7 bases, 3 bases remained unmatched. Germline-derived CDR1 and CDR2 are SEHNR and FQNEAQ (reference sequence). This CDR3 contains 14 residues. The CDR3 here is CASSSGQGPEKLFF. The CDR3 DNA is TGTGCCAGCAGCTCGGGACAGGGGCCTGAAAAACTGTTTTTT. Filled out from reference TRBV7-9 and TRBJ1-4, the complete variable domain reads DTGVSQNPRHKITKRGQNVTFRCDPISEHNRLYWYRQTLGQGPEFLTYFQNEAQLEKSRLLSDRFSAERPKGSFSTLEIQRTEQGDSAMYLCASSSGQGPEKLFFGSGTQLSVL.

There are a few counts of this clone. The chain has TRBV3-1 (or the pseudogene TRBV3-2) and TRBJ2-1; 8 bases are a match to TRBD2. This CDR3 region has 16 residues. After removal of 4 bases from V and 12 bases from J, the junction contained 17 bases not matched to a gene. The germline gives CDR1 LGHDT, CDR2 YNNKEL (reference sequence). CDR3 loop: CASSPHGSSGLMGQFF. CDR3 bases: TGTGCCAGCAGCCCCCACGGGTCTAGCGGGTTAATGGGGCAGTTCTTC.

The genes are TRBV6-5 and TRBJ1-2, with D hard to call. The germline V gene has CDR1 MNHEY and CDR2 SVGAGI. The CDR3 contains 14 residues. The germline V and J ends were trimmed by 6 bases and 0 bases, with 11 bases remaining between them. CDR3 coding DNA: TGTGCCAGCAGAGTATCGGGGTCTAACTATGGCTACACCTTC. This gives the protein CASRVSGSNYGYTF.

The chain links TRBV7-2 to TRBJ2-1; 9 bases are shared with TRBD2. This CDR3 is 17 amino acids long. Germline V lookup: CDR1 SGHTA, CDR2 FQGNSA. V shed 2 bases, J shed 0 bases, and the junction held 5 bases outside the gene matches. The CDR3 DNA sequence: TGTGCCAGCAGCTTACTAGCGGGAACCAGCTCCTACAATGAGCAGTTCTTC. Amino acids: CASSLLAGTSSYNEQFF.

V gene TRBV5-5 combines with J gene TRBJ2-7; 9 nucleotides line up with TRBD1. Losses at the gene ends were 4 bases for V and 5 bases for J; bases not matched to a gene: 7. Germline V lookup: CDR1 SGHKS, CDR2 YYEKEE (reference sequence). This CDR3 contains 14 residues. The chain's CDR3 is CASSPDRGVNEQYF. The DNA of the CDR3 is TGTGCCAGCAGCCCGGACAGGGGAGTCAACGAGCAGTACTTC.

The chain employs TRBV6-5 and TRBJ1-2, with a possible D match to TRBD1 (5 bases). CDR1 MNHEY and CDR2 SVGAGI come from the germline V gene. The CDR3 runs to 11 residues. The V end lost 8 bases, the J end lost 6 bases, and 10 bases lay between the germline ends. CDR3 sequence (DNA): TGTGCCAGCGGCAGGGTGGATGGCTACACCTTC. This codes for CASGRVDGYTF.

V gene TRBV6-5 combines with J gene TRBJ1-2; possibly TRBD1 for D (5 bases). This CDR3 has 15 amino acids. Germline-derived CDR1 and CDR2 are MNHEY and SVGAGI. Trimming pared 0 bases from V and 4 bases from J, leaving 12 bases between. CDR3 amino acids: CASSYSRGRVYGYTF. The CDR3 coding sequence is TGTGCCAGCAGTTACTCCCGCGGCAGGGTCTATGGCTACACCTTC.

This rearrangement joins TRBV25-1 to TRBJ2-3; possible D gene TRBD2, 6 bases. Germline V gene sequence: CDR1 MGHDK, CDR2 SYGVNS. V lost 8 bases and J 0 bases, leaving 12 bases between the germline ends. The CDR3 is 14 amino acids. The CDR3 here is CASVPGGSTDTQYF. Written as DNA, the CDR3 is TGTGCCAGCGTCCCAGGAGGGAGCACAGATACGCAGTATTTT.

The V and J genes are TRBV6-6 and TRBJ1-3, with 7 bases aligning to TRBD1. The ends lost 5 bases at V and 0 bases at J; junction bases unmatched: 4. Germline values: CDR1 MNHNY, CDR2 SVGAGI (reference sequence). CDR3 length equals 15 residues. In DNA form, the CDR3 reads TGTGCCAGCAGTCCTCCAGGGGGCTCTGGAAACACCATATATTTT. This codes for CASSPPGGSGNTIYF.

The CDR3 is CASSPNPTGYGRGYTF. The CDR3 coding sequence is TGTGCCAGCAGTCCCAACCCGACAGGGTACGGTCGAGGCTACACCTTC. The gene calls are TRBV27 and TRBJ1-2, with 7 positions matching TRBD1. Germline CDR1 reads MNHEY; CDR2 reads SMNVEV (reference sequence). Trimming cost V 5 bases and J 8 bases; bases outside gene matches: 17. The CDR3 length is 16 residues.

V is TRBV5-1 and J is TRBJ1-4; D is unresolved. Germline V lookup: CDR1 SGHRS, CDR2 YFSETQ. V was clipped by 2 bases and J by 0 bases, with 11 bases between them. This CDR3 region has 16 residues. The CDR3 here is CASSLNQVATNEKLFF. In nucleotides, the CDR3 is TGCGCCAGCAGCTTAAATCAGGTTGCAACTAATGAAAAACTGTTTTTT. The full variable domain, in which reference TRBV5-1 and TRBJ1-4 provide the parts outside the CDR3, is KAGVTQTPRYLIKTRGQQVTLSCSPISGHRSVSWYQQTPGQGLQFLFEYFSETQRNKGNFPGRFSGRQFSNSRSEMNVSTLELGDSALYLCASSLNQVATNEKLFFGSGTQLSVL.

The rearrangement links TRBV19 to TRBJ1-1, with 7 positions matching TRBD1. Per the germline V gene, CDR1 is LNHDA and CDR2 is SQIVND (reference sequence). This CDR3 has 15 residues. The trim removed 9 bases at V and 0 bases at J, leaving 10 bases unmatched. The DNA of the CDR3 is TGTGCCAGCCAGAAACAGGGGAGGATGAACACTGAAGCTTTCTTT. Amino acid sequence: CASQKQGRMNTEAFF.

The chain combines TRBV11-3 with TRBJ2-1, with 12 bases lining up with TRBD2. CDR1 and CDR2 (germline): SGHNT, YENEEA. V lost 5 bases to trimming and J lost 7 bases; unmatched junction nucleotides: 15. This CDR3 contains 18 residues. The CDR3 spells CASSIRPPASGRVNEQFF. The DNA of the CDR3 is TGTGCCAGCAGCATAAGACCTCCGGCTAGCGGGAGGGTAAATGAGCAGTTCTTC.

The J gene is TRBJ1-1, the V gene TRBV6-2 or TRBV6-3, with D possibly TRBD1 on 5 matching bases. V lost 6 bases and J 5 bases, leaving 10 bases between the germline ends. Germline values: CDR1 MNHEY, CDR2 SVGEGT. The CDR3 is 12 amino acids. This chain's CDR3 is CASSPRETEAFF. As DNA, the CDR3 is TGTGCCAGCAGCCCCAGGGAAACTGAAGCTTTCTTT.

The chain employs TRBV18 and TRBJ1-2; possibly TRBD1 for D (6 bases). Looked up from germline, CDR1 is KGHSH and CDR2 is LQKENI. V lost 2 bases, J lost 7 bases, and 11 bases lay in between. This CDR3 is 13 amino acids long. The CDR3 region has the DNA TGTGCCAGCTCACCAGGCGGGGGCCGTGGCTACACCTTC. Translated, it gives CASSPGGGRGYTF.

This sequence joins TRBV6-5 and TRBJ1-1, with 8 nucleotides matching TRBD1. The J segment lost 10 bases and the V segment lost 0 bases, leaving 10 bases of the junction unmatched. The V gene's germline CDR1 is MNHEY and CDR2 SVGAGI. The CDR3 has 15 amino acids. CDR3 sequence (DNA): TGTGCCAGCAGTTACTCGAGGCAGGGGGCGGGGGTAGCTTTCTTT. It is translated as CASSYSRQGAGVAFF.

The chain couples TRBV5-1 to TRBJ1-1, with TRBD1 matching 9 bases. The CDR3 has 16 amino acids. Germline V CDR1 and CDR2: SGHRS, YFSETQ. The J segment lost 4 bases and the V segment lost 4 bases, leaving 11 bases of the junction unmatched. The CDR3 spells CASSPGTGSEGTEAFF. DNA of the CDR3: TGCGCCAGCAGCCCCGGGACAGGGAGTGAGGGCACTGAAGCTTTCTTT. Full variable domain (missing parts from reference TRBV5-1 and TRBJ1-1): KAGVTQTPRYLIKTRGQQVTLSCSPISGHRSVSWYQQTPGQGLQFLFEYFSETQRNKGNFPGRFSGRQFSNSRSEMNVSTLELGDSALYLCASSPGTGSEGTEAFFGQGTRLTVV.

The rearrangement uses TRBV12-3 or TRBV12-4 and TRBJ1-1, with TRBD1 matching 7 bases. The ends lost 6 bases at V and 6 bases at J; junction bases unmatched: 7. CDR3 length equals 13 residues. The CDR3 here is CASRDTGVAEAFF. The CDR3 DNA is TGTGCCAGCAGGGATACAGGGGTCGCTGAAGCTTTCTTT.

The V and J genes are TRBV3-1 (or the pseudogene TRBV3-2) and TRBJ2-1, with TRBD2 identical over 7 bases. V lost 4 bases and J lost 4; bases outside the gene matches: 10. The germline V gene has CDR1 LGHDT and CDR2 YNNKEL (reference sequence). The CDR3 spans 16 residues. CDR3 nucleotides: TGTGCCAGCAGCCGTGGGCGTAGCGGGTTATACAATGAGCAGTTCTTC. Residues: CASSRGRSGLYNEQFF.

Comments on this clone: The identical CDR3 is also encoded by other nucleotide sequences in the sample. V gene TRBV6-1 combines with J gene TRBJ1-2; D call uncertain. This CDR3 is 11 amino acids long. The V and J ends lost 2 bases and 7 bases respectively, with 5 bases between them. Per the germline V gene, CDR1 is MNHNS and CDR2 is SASEGT. CDR3 coding DNA: TGTGCCAGCAGTGAATCGTTTGGCTACACCTTC. Protein sequence: CASSESFGYTF.

The rearrangement uses TRBV7-6 and TRBJ2-5, with D hard to call. The CDR3 runs to 14 residues. Trimming left V 4 bases short and J 1 base short, with 10 bases between. CDR1 and CDR2 (germline): SGHVS, FNYEAQ. CDR3 loop: CASSSTEVQETQYF. CDR3 DNA sequence: TGTGCCAGCAGCTCGACCGAGGTCCAAGAGACCCAGTACTTC.

This clone was counted between two and nine times. This sequence joins TRBV27 and TRBJ2-5; 9 positions match TRBD2. The CDR3 length is 14 residues. From germline, CDR1 is MNHEY and CDR2 SMNVEV (reference sequence). V lost 5 bases and J lost 5; bases outside the gene matches: 6. For the CDR3, the DNA is TGTGCCAGCAGTCCCCTTACTAGCGGGGAGACCCAGTACTTC. Residues: CASSPLTSGETQYF.

CDR3 sequence: CASSSRREDSPLHF. DNA for the CDR3: TGCGCCAGCAGCTCGCGCAGGGAGGATTCACCCCTCCACTTT. This chain connects TRBV5-1 to TRBJ1-6; a weak D match, TRBD1 (5 bases). CDR1 SGHRS and CDR2 YFSETQ come from the germline V gene. The CDR3 spans 14 residues. With 3 bases removed from V and 8 bases from J, the gap between germline ends came to 12 bases. Filled out from reference TRBV5-1 and TRBJ1-6, the complete variable domain reads KAGVTQTPRYLIKTRGQQVTLSCSPISGHRSVSWYQQTPGQGLQFLFEYFSETQRNKGNFPGRFSGRQFSNSRSEMNVSTLELGDSALYLCASSSRREDSPLHFGNGTRLTVT.

This chain joins TRBV2 and TRBJ1-6; D perhaps matches TRBD1 (6 bases). Germline CDR1 and CDR2: SNHLY and FYNNEI. This CDR3 has 14 residues. V lost 3 bases and J lost 6, with 9 bases in between. The CDR3 region is CASSEGRGNSPLHF. The CDR3 DNA sequence: TGTGCCAGCAGTGAGGGCAGGGGTAATTCACCCCTCCACTTT. Full variable domain (missing parts from reference TRBV2 and TRBJ1-6): EPEVTQTPSHQVTQMGQEVILRCVPISNHLYFYWYRQILGQKVEFLVSFYNNEISEKSEIFDDQFSVERPDGSNFTLKIRSTKLEDSAMYFCASSEGRGNSPLHFGNGTRLTVT.

This clone occurred once. This chain joins TRBV2 and TRBJ1-2, with TRBD1 matching 7 bases. The CDR3 totals 16 residues. Germline V lookup: CDR1 SNHLY, CDR2 FYNNEI. Trimming removed 0 bases from V and 4 bases from J; junction bases left unmatched: 8. The CDR3 sequence is CASSEALTGVFYGYTF. The DNA of the CDR3 is TGTGCCAGCAGTGAAGCGCTTACAGGGGTCTTCTATGGCTACACCTTC. Full variable domain (outside the CDR3, taken from reference TRBV2 and TRBJ1-2): EPEVTQTPSHQVTQMGQEVILRCVPISNHLYFYWYRQILGQKVEFLVSFYNNEISEKSEIFDDQFSVERPDGSNFTLKIRSTKLEDSAMYFCASSEALTGVFYGYTFGSGTRLTVV.

CDR3 sequence: CASSRGDIYGYTF. In DNA, the CDR3 is TGTGCCAGCAGCCGAGGGGACATTTATGGCTACACCTTC. The chain uses TRBV4-2 and TRBJ1-2; maybe TRBD1 (6 bases). The germline gives CDR1 LGHNA, CDR2 YNFKEQ. This CDR3 is 13 amino acids long. V was shortened by 4 bases and J by 5 bases, with 11 bases between the two germline ends.